Below are 24 T cell receptor beta chains sequenced from a single sample in a study of radiation and T cells in renal cell carcinoma. Here immunoSEQ multiplex PCR was the method, and the copy in TCRdb shows in-frame clones only, minus some. The data show some 97,000 clones, about 79% seen once. The time point is: blood 4 weeks post-SBRT, at nephrectomy. The treatment was: 15 Gy SBRT to primary tumor, nephrectomy 4 weeks later. The sequenced sample was blood, obtained from a patient whose treatment included radiotherapy and nephrectomy. These receptors were taken from a man in his fifties or sixties with renal cell carcinoma.

The V gene is TRBV19, the J gene TRBJ2-7; possible D gene TRBD2, 6 bases. Germline lookup yields CDR1 LNHDA and CDR2 SQIVND (reference sequence). This CDR3 spans 14 amino acids. The germline V and J ends were trimmed by 8 bases and 2 bases, with 16 bases remaining between them. The CDR3, as DNA: TGTGCCAGTGCGTTTGCGGGAAGTCCCTACGAGCAGTACTTC. As protein: CASAFAGSPYEQYF.

V and J are TRBV29-1 and TRBJ1-6; perhaps TRBD1 as D (5 bases). V dropped 4 bases and J dropped 7 bases, with 17 bases sitting between them. This CDR3 has 15 amino acids. CDR1 and CDR2 from the germline V gene are SQVTM and ANQGSEA. The CDR3: CSVAVGQGNNSPLHF. The CDR3 coding sequence is TGCAGCGTTGCGGTCGGGCAGGGAAACAATTCACCCCTCCACTTT.

The V gene is TRBV30, the J gene TRBJ1-5; tentative D call: TRBD1 (5 bases). The germline V gene has CDR1 GTSNPN and CDR2 SVGIG (reference sequence). V was shortened by 5 bases and J by 7 bases, with 30 bases between the two germline ends. The CDR3 is 18 amino acids. The CDR3 nucleotides read TGTGCCTGGTCTCCTCCCCGCTTCCAACGGGGGTCGGACCAGCCCCAGCATTTT. This gives the protein CAWSPPRFQRGSDQPQHF.

The rearrangement joins TRBV7-8 to TRBJ2-3, with 7 bases matching TRBD2. CDR1 and CDR2 (germline): SGHVS, FQNEAQ. This CDR3 is built from 18 residues. V shed 4 bases and J 3 bases; nucleotides not matched to a gene: 16. The CDR3 DNA reads as TGTGCCAGCAGCTCCCCGAAGGGTTTGCGGGAGATGACAGATACGCAGTATTTT. Its protein is CASSSPKGLREMTDTQYF. Combining the CDR3 with reference TRBV7-8 and TRBJ2-3 gives the whole variable domain GAGVSQSPRYKVAKRGQDVALRCDPISGHVSLFWYQQALGQGPEFLTYFQNEAQLDKSGLPSDRFFAERPEGSVSTLKIQRTQQEDSAVYLCASSSPKGLREMTDTQYFGPGTRLTVL.

The chain has TRBV15 and TRBJ2-5; perhaps D is TRBD1 or TRBD2 (5 bases each). Germline V gives CDR1 LNHNV, CDR2 YYDKDF (reference sequence). This CDR3 contains 17 residues. V lost 2 bases and J 0 bases, leaving 16 bases between the germline ends. For the CDR3, the DNA is TGTGCCACCAGCAGAAGGGAGATTGGGGACCACCAAGAGACCCAGTACTTC. Its translation is CATSRREIGDHQETQYF.

V and J are TRBV19 and TRBJ1-2; no clear D gene. The V end lost 3 bases, the J end lost 8 bases, and 13 bases lay between the germline ends. The V gene's germline CDR1 is LNHDA and CDR2 SQIVND (reference sequence). The CDR3 loop spans 13 amino acids. The CDR3 coding sequence is TGTGCCAGTAGTATTGGGAGGCAGAAAGGCTACACCTTC. Translating gives CASSIGRQKGYTF.

The sample holds one count of this clone. The chain carries TRBV10-3 and TRBJ1-3; a weak D match, TRBD1 (5 bases). The CDR3 sequence is 13 residues long. Germline CDR1 reads ENHRY; CDR2 reads SYGVKD. Trimming took off 7 bases at V and 3 bases at J, with 10 bases between the two ends. This chain's CDR3 is CAIKGRLGNTIYF. For the CDR3, the DNA is TGTGCCATCAAGGGGAGGCTTGGAAACACCATATATTTT.

The chain couples TRBV7-2 to TRBJ1-6; D remains unclear. The germline CDR1 and CDR2 sequences are SGHTA and FQGNSA. Trimming cost V 7 bases and J 7 bases, with 14 bases left between them. CDR3 length: 14 residues. This CDR3 reads CASIMDLGNSPLHF. Written as DNA, the CDR3 is TGTGCCAGCATCATGGACCTGGGGAATTCACCCCTCCACTTT.

The CDR3 DNA reads as TGTGCCAGCAGCCAAGATAACCGAGTCACCGGGGAGCTGTTTTTT. Translating it yields CASSQDNRVTGELFF. The gene calls are TRBV4-2 and TRBJ2-2; D gene unclear. Germline V gene data show CDR1 as LGHNA and CDR2 as YNFKEQ. This CDR3 contains 15 residues. The ends were cut back, 0 bases at V and 4 bases at J, with 9 bases in the middle.

This chain uses TRBV5-1 with TRBJ2-5; unclear D gene. In germline, CDR1 is SGHRS, CDR2 YFSETQ. This CDR3 has 13 residues. V shed 1 base and J shed 5 bases, with 9 bases lying between them. CDR3 DNA sequence: TGCGCCAGCAGCTTGCCCTCCGGGGAGACCCAGTACTTC. This gives the protein CASSLPSGETQYF. The entire variable domain, with the rest obtained from reference TRBV5-1 and TRBJ2-5, is as follows: KAGVTQTPRYLIKTRGQQVTLSCSPISGHRSVSWYQQTPGQGLQFLFEYFSETQRNKGNFPGRFSGRQFSNSRSEMNVSTLELGDSALYLCASSLPSGETQYFGPGTRLLVL.

The chain combines TRBV5-1 with TRBJ2-3, with 13 bases identical to TRBD2. CDR1 and CDR2 (germline): SGHRS, YFSETQ. This CDR3 is 16 amino acids long. With 7 bases clipped from V and 3 bases from J, the junction kept 8 bases outside the gene matches. The CDR3 is CASRGLAGVVTDTQYF. The CDR3 nucleotides read TGCGCCAGCCGAGGACTAGCGGGAGTTGTGACAGATACGCAGTATTTT.

The chain is built from TRBV6-6 and TRBJ2-5; D unclear. V lost 5 bases, J lost 3 bases, and 16 bases lay in between. This CDR3 is 15 amino acids long. The germline V gene has CDR1 MNHNY and CDR2 SVGAGI (reference sequence). The CDR3 region is CASSTGIRLEETQYF. The CDR3, as DNA: TGTGCCAGCAGTACCGGTATACGGCTAGAAGAGACCCAGTACTTC.

This chain links TRBV28 with TRBJ1-2; D is unresolved. Germline CDR1 MDHEN, CDR2 SYDVKM. Trimming shortened V by 7 bases and J by 4 bases, and 13 bases separated the two germline ends. The CDR3 has 13 residues. CDR3 amino acids: CASKVDGFYGYTF. CDR3 nucleotides: TGTGCCAGCAAAGTAGACGGATTCTATGGCTACACCTTC.

V gene TRBV9 combines with J gene TRBJ2-2; tentatively, D is TRBD2 (6 bases). The germline CDR1 and CDR2 sequences are SGDLS and YYNGEE. The germline V and J ends were trimmed by 3 bases and 0 bases, with 21 bases remaining between them. This CDR3 spans 19 amino acids. This chain's CDR3 is CASSDSPGRSSANTGELFF. The CDR3 DNA is TGTGCCAGCAGCGACAGCCCAGGGAGGTCAAGCGCGAACACCGGGGAGCTGTTTTTT.

V is TRBV30 and J is TRBJ1-4; TRBD1 matches at 8 bases. Germline V gene sequence: CDR1 GTSNPN, CDR2 SVGIG (reference sequence). The CDR3 spans 13 residues. Trimming removed 5 bases from V and 7 bases from J; junction bases left unmatched: 6. Here the CDR3 reads CAWSRGPGEKLFF. The CDR3 region has the DNA TGTGCCTGGTCCAGGGGGCCGGGTGAAAAACTGTTTTTT.

This chain links TRBV7-8 with TRBJ1-2, with a tentative D call TRBD1 (5 bases). The CDR3 runs 12 residues. Trimming removed 10 bases at V and 2 bases at J, with 11 bases between. Germline CDR1 SGHVS, CDR2 FQNEAQ. The CDR3 loop is CATGARNYGYTF. CDR3 nucleotide sequence: TGTGCCACCGGGGCGCGGAACTATGGCTACACCTTC.

The chain joins TRBV7-8 to TRBJ1-1; TRBD1 agrees at 10 bases. The germline V gene encodes CDR1 SGHVS and CDR2 FQNEAQ. This CDR3 region has 19 residues. J gave up 0 bases and V 3 bases, and 13 bases lay outside the gene matches. The DNA of the CDR3 is TGTGCCAGCAGCTTCCGACGGACAGGGGGACTCAACATGAACACTGAAGCTTTCTTT. Translating gives CASSFRRTGGLNMNTEAFF. Filled out from reference TRBV7-8 and TRBJ1-1, the complete variable domain reads GAGVSQSPRYKVAKRGQDVALRCDPISGHVSLFWYQQALGQGPEFLTYFQNEAQLDKSGLPSDRFFAERPEGSVSTLKIQRTQQEDSAVYLCASSFRRTGGLNMNTEAFFGQGTRLTVV.

The CDR3: CASSRGGPLAHTQYF. The CDR3 region has the DNA TGTGCCAGCAGTCGGGGGGGACCCCTCGCGCATACGCAGTATTTT. The chain combines TRBV6-5 with TRBJ2-3; 8 bases align to TRBD2. Germline CDR1 and CDR2: MNHEY and SVGAGI. The CDR3 contains 15 residues. J lost 7 bases, V lost 5 bases, and 11 bases had no gene match.

This chain links TRBV6-6 with TRBJ2-2, with D perhaps TRBD1 (5 bases). The germline gives CDR1 MNHNY, CDR2 SVGAGI (reference sequence). CDR3 length equals 11 residues. The V gene lost 7 bases and the J gene lost 5 bases, with 5 bases spanning the gap. CDR3 residues: CASTGTGELFF. The CDR3 nucleotides read TGTGCCAGCACAGGGACCGGGGAGCTGTTTTTT.

The chain carries TRBV19 and TRBJ1-3, with D perhaps matching TRBD1 (5 bases). The CDR3 totals 13 residues. Looked up from germline, CDR1 is LNHDA and CDR2 is SQIVND (reference sequence). The V end lost 8 bases, the J end lost 4 bases, and 12 bases lay between the germline ends. The DNA of the CDR3 is TGTGCCAGTGGAGGGGTGAGGGGAAACACCATATATTTT. This encodes CASGGVRGNTIYF.

Points on this clone: The sample contains more than one DNA sequence encoding this CDR3. The CDR3 reads CASSLGGSSYNEQFF. DNA of the CDR3: TGTGCCAGCAGTTTGGGGGGGAGCTCCTACAATGAGCAGTTCTTC. V gene TRBV27 combines with J gene TRBJ2-1, with TRBD2 identical over 7 bases. The V and J ends lost 3 bases and 0 bases, in that order; junction bases with no gene match: 2. Germline assignment: CDR1 MNHEY and CDR2 SMNVEV (reference sequence). CDR3 length: 15 amino acids.

In its sample, this clone was seen a few times. The chain joins TRBV6-5 to TRBJ1-1; no reliable D call. The V end lost 7 bases, the J end lost 2 bases, and 5 bases lay between the germline ends. CDR3 size: 11 residues. The germline gives CDR1 MNHEY, CDR2 SVGAGI. CDR3 amino acids: CASMRNTEAFF. DNA of the CDR3: TGTGCCAGCATGCGAAACACTGAAGCTTTCTTT.

V gene TRBV7-9 combines with J gene TRBJ2-7, with D perhaps given as TRBD1 or TRBD2 (5 bases each). V shed 2 bases and J shed 0 bases, with 17 bases lying between them. Germline V gene lookup returns CDR1 SEHNR and CDR2 FQNEAQ (reference sequence). The CDR3 contains 17 residues. CDR3 sequence reads: CASSLIGDVWSSYEQYF. Here the CDR3 DNA reads TGTGCCAGCAGCTTAATCGGGGACGTATGGAGCTCCTACGAGCAGTACTTC.

This clone was picked up one time. This chain joins TRBV14 and TRBJ2-7; a possible D gene is TRBD1 (5 bases). V lost 0 bases and J 0 bases, leaving 15 bases between the germline ends. Germline V gene sequence: CDR1 SGHDN, CDR2 FVKESK. This CDR3 is 17 amino acids long. CDR3 residues: CASSQETTGPRSYEQYF. As DNA, the CDR3 is TGTGCCAGCAGCCAAGAGACCACAGGACCCCGCTCCTACGAGCAGTACTTC.